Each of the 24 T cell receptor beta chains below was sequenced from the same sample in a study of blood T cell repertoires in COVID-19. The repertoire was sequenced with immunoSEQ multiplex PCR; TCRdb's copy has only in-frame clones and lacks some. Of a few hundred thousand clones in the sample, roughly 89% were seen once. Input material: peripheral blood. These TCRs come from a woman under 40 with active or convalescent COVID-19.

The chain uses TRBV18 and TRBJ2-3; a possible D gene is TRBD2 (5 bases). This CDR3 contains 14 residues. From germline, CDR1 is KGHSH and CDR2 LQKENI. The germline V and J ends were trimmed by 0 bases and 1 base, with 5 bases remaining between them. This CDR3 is CASSPPEGTDTQYF. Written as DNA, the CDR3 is TGTGCCAGCTCACCACCGGAGGGCACAGATACGCAGTATTTT.

The CDR3 bases are TGTGCCAGCAGTGGCAGGGGGCGCCAGCCCCAGCATTTT. Protein: CASSGRGRQPQHF. The rearrangement uses TRBV2 and TRBJ1-5; 8 nucleotides line up with TRBD1. The CDR3 is made up of 13 amino acids. V was clipped by 4 bases and J by 7 bases; unmatched bases: 3. CDR1 and CDR2 from the germline V gene are SNHLY and FYNNEI.

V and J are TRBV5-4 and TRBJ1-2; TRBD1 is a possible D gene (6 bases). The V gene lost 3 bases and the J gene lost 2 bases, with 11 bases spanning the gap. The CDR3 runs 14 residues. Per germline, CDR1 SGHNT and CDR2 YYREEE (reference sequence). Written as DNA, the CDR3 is TGTGCCAGCAGCTCCGACAGGAGGAACTATGGCTACACCTTC. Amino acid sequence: CASSSDRRNYGYTF.

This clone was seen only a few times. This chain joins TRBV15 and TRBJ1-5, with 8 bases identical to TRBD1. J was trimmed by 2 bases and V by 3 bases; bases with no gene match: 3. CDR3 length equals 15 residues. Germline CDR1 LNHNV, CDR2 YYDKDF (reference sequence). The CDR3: CATSSGQGGNQPQHF. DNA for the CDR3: TGTGCCACCAGCAGCGGACAGGGAGGCAATCAGCCCCAGCATTTT. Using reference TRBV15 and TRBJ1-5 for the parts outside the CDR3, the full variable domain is DAMVIQNPRYQVTQFGKPVTLSCSQTLNHNVMYWYQQKSSQAPKLLFHYYDKDFNNEADTPDNFQSRRPNTSFCFLDIRSPGLGDTAMYLCATSSGQGGNQPQHFGDGTRLSIL.

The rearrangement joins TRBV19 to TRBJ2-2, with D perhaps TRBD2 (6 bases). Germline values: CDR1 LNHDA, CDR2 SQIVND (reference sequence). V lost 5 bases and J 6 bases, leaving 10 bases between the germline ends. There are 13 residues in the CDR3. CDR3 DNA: TGTGCCAGTAGTGGGACTCACGCCGGGGAGCTGTTTTTT. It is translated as CASSGTHAGELFF. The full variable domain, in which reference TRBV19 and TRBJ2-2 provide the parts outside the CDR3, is DGGITQSPKYLFRKEGQNVTLSCEQNLNHDAMYWYRQDPGQGLRLIYYSQIVNDFQKGDIAEGYSVSREKKESFPLTVTSAQKNPTAFYLCASSGTHAGELFFGEGSRLTVL.

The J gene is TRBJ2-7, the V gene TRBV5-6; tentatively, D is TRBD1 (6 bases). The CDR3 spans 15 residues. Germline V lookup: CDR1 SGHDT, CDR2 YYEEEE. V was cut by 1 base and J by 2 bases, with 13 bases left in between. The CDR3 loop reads CASSLTQGITYEQYF. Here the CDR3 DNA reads TGTGCCAGCAGCTTGACGCAGGGGATAACCTACGAGCAGTACTTC.

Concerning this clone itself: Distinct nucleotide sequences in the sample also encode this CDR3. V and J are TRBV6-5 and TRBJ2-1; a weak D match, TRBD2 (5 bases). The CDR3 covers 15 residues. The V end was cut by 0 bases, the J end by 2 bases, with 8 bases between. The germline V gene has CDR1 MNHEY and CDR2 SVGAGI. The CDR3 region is CASSYSRGPYNEQFF. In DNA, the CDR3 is TGTGCCAGCAGTTACTCGAGAGGGCCCTACAATGAGCAGTTCTTC.

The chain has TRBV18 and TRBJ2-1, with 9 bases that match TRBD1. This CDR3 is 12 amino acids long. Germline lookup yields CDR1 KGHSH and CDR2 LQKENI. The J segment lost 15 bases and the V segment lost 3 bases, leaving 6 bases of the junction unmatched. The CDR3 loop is CASSPRDREAFF. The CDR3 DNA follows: TGTGCCAGCTCACCCCGGGACAGGGAGGCGTTCTTC.

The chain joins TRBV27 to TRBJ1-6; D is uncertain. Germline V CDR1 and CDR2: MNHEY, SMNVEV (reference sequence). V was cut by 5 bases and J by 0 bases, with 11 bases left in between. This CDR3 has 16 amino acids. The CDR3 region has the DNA TGTGCCAGCAGTCTACGACCTAGCTCCTATAATTCACCCCTCCACTTT. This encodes CASSLRPSSYNSPLHF.

The CDR3, as DNA: TGTGCCAGCAGCGTAGTCCCCCTCCGGGAGGGGAGTTCGGCTGAAGCTTTCTTT. Its protein product is CASSVVPLREGSSAEAFF. V gene TRBV9 combines with J gene TRBJ1-1; the D gene is possibly TRBD1 (5 bases). V lost 0 bases and J 6 bases, leaving 24 bases between the germline ends. This CDR3 comprises 18 residues. CDR1 is SGDLS and CDR2 is YYNGEE in the germline V gene.

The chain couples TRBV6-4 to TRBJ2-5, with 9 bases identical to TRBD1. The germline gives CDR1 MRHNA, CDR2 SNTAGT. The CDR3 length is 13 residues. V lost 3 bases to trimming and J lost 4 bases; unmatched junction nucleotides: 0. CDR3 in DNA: TGTGCCAGCAGTGAGACAGGGGGAGAGACCCAGTACTTC. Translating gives CASSETGGETQYF.

The CDR3, as DNA: TGTGCCAGTAGCCACAGGGGGGCCGGGGAGCTGTTTTTT. It translates to CASSHRGAGELFF. The rearrangement uses TRBV19 and TRBJ2-2; 8 bases agree with TRBD1. The CDR3 loop spans 13 amino acids. The V gene end was trimmed by 6 bases and the J gene end by 6 bases; junction bases not matched to a gene: 3. Germline-derived CDR1 and CDR2 are LNHDA and SQIVND (reference sequence).

DNA for the CDR3: TGTGCCAGCAGCTTAGGTGTGGGGGGGCCGGGTTACGCAGATACGCAGTATTTT. It yields the protein CASSLGVGGPGYADTQYF. The chain recombines TRBV7-2 with TRBJ2-3, with D tentatively TRBD2 (7 bases). The CDR3 consists of 18 residues. Germline CDR1 SGHTA, CDR2 FQGNSA. V lost 1 base, J lost 4 bases, and 21 bases lay in between.

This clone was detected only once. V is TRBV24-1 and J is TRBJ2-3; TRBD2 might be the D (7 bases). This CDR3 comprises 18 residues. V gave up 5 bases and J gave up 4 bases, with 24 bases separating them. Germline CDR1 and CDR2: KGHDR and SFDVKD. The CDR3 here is CATSGSKRTAGAPDTQYF. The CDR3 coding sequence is TGTGCCACCAGTGGTTCCAAAAGAACGGCGGGGGCCCCAGATACGCAGTATTTT.

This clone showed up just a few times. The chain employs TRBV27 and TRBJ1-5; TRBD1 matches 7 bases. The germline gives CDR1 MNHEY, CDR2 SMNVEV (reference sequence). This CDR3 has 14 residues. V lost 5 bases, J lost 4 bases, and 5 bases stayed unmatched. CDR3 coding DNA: TGTGCCAGCAGTCCGCGACAGGGTAATCAGCCCCAGCATTTT. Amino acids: CASSPRQGNQPQHF.

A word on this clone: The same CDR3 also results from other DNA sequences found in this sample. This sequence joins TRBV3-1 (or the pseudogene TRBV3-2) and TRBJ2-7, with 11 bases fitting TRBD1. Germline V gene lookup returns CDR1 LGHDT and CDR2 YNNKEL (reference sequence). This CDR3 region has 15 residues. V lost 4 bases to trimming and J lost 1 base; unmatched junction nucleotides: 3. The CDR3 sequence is CASSPGQGGSYEQYF. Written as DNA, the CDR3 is TGTGCCAGCAGCCCGGGACAGGGGGGTTCCTACGAGCAGTACTTC.

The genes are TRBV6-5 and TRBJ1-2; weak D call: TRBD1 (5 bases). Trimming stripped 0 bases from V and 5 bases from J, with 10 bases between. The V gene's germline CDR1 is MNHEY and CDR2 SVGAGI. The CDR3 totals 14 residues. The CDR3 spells CASSYSRTRYGYTF. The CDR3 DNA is TGTGCCAGCAGTTACTCCCGGACACGGTATGGCTACACCTTC.

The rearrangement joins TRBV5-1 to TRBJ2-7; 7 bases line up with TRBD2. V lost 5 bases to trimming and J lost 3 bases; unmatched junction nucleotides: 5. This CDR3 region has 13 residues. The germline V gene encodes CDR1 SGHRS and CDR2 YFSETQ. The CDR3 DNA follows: TGCGCCAGCAGATGGGGAGGGAGCTACGAGCAGTACTTC. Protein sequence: CASRWGGSYEQYF. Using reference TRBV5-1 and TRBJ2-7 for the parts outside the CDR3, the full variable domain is KAGVTQTPRYLIKTRGQQVTLSCSPISGHRSVSWYQQTPGQGLQFLFEYFSETQRNKGNFPGRFSGRQFSNSRSEMNVSTLELGDSALYLCASRWGGSYEQYFGPGTRLTVT.

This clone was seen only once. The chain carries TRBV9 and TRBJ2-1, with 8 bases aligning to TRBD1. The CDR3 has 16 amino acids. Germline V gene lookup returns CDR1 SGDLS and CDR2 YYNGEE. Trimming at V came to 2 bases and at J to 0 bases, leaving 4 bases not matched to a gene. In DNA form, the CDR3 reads TGTGCCAGCAGCGTCTGGGACAGGTCCTCCTACAATGAGCAGTTCTTC. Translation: CASSVWDRSSYNEQFF.

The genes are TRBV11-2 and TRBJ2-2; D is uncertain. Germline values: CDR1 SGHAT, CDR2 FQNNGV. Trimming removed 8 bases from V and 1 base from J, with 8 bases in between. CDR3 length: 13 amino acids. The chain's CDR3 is CASGSRNTGELFF. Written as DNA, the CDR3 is TGTGCCAGCGGCTCGCGGAACACCGGGGAGCTGTTTTTT.

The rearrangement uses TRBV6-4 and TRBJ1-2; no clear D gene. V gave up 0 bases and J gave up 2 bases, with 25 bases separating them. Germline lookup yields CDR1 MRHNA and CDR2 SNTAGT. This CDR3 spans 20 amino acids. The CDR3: CASSDSRPTVKIAPNYGYTF. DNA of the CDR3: TGTGCCAGCAGTGACTCGAGGCCTACAGTCAAAATAGCGCCGAACTATGGCTACACCTTC.

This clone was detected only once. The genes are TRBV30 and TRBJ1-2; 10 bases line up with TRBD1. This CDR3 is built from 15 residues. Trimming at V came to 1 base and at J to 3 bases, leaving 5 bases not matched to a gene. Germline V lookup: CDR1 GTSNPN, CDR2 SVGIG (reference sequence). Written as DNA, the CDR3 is TGTGCCTGGAGTGGGGGACAGGGGCACTACTATGGCTACACCTTC. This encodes CAWSGGQGHYYGYTF.

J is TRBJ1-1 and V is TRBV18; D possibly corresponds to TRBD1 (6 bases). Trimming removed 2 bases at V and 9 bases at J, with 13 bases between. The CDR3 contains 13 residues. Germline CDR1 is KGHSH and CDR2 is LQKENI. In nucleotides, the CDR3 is TGTGCCAGCTCACCAAAGGGGGAAGGTAAAGCTTTCTTT. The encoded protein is CASSPKGEGKAFF.

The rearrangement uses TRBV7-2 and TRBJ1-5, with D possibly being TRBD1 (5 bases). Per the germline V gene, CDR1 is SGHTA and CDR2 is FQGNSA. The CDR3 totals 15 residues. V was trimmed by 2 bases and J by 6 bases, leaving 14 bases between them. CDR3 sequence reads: CASSLSRQGGQPQHF. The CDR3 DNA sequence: TGTGCCAGCAGCTTATCGCGTCAGGGAGGTCAGCCCCAGCATTTT.